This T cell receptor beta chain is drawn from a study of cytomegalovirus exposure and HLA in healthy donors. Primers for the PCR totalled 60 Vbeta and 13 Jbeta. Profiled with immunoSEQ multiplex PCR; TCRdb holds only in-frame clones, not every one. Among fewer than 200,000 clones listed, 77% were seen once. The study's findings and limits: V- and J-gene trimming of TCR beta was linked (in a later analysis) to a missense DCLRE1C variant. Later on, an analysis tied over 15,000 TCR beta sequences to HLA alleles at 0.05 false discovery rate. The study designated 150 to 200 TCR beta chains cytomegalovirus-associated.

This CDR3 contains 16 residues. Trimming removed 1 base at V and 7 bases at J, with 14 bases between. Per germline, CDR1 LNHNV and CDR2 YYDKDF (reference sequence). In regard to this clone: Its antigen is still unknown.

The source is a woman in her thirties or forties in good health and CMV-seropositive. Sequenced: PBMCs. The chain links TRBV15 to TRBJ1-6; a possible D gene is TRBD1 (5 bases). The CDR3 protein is CATSRGGDGGNSPLHF. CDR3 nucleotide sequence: TGTGCCACCAGCAGAGGAGGGGACGGGGGGAATTCACCCCTCCACTTT.